The present T cell receptor beta chain was sequenced within a study of regulatory T cells in long-lasting Graves disease. This clonotype was found many times. Antigen: not known. Construction of the TCR beta libraries employed iRepertoire HTBI primers in conjunction with Arm-PCR of CDR3 regions. TCRdb redid the calling of the multiplex PCR reads with MiXCR, one entry per CDR3 protein. The table lists a few hundred thousand distinct CDR3 sequences, around a fifth of them singletons, with roughly an eighth in the top ten. Study observations and caveats: TCR diversity was lower in persistent Graves' patients (versus newly diagnosed ones).

Specified time point: persistent/refractory GD, antithyroid drugs over 5 years with positive TRAb. TCR sequences were obtained from RNA taken from PBMCs. Patients with Graves' disease were diagnosed by American Thyroid Association guidelines. The origin of this receptor is a female donor with Graves disease. The sample consisted of peripheral blood mononuclear cells (PBMCs), taken when the disease was refractory, from a patient treated with antithyroid drugs.

The CDR3 coding sequence is TGTGCCAGCAAACCCTTTACTAATTCACCCCTCCACTTT. Residues: CASKPFTNSPLHF. The genes are TRBV12-3 or TRBV12-4 and TRBJ1-6, with D unclear. The V gene lost 7 bases and the J gene lost 6 bases, with 10 bases spanning the gap. CDR3 length equals 13 residues.